This T cell receptor beta chain was identified in a study of Graves' ophthalmopathy and Graves' hyperthyroidism. V was shortened by 3 bases and J by 1 base, with 12 bases between the two germline ends. CDR3 length equals 14 residues. The V gene's germline CDR1 is GTSNPN and CDR2 SVGIG (reference sequence). Amplified TCR beta CDR3 regions were obtained using RNA transcripts as template. A first-round RT-PCR used HTBI primers, followed by a second-round multiplex PCR. TCRdb redid the calling of the multiplex PCR reads with MiXCR, one entry per CDR3 protein. This table has around 1,000,000 distinct CDR3 sequences, 36% appearing once.

Sequencing used peripheral blood or thyroid tissue (not recorded which). The J gene is TRBJ1-2, the V gene TRBV30; D remains ambiguous. This clonotype originated in an adult man with Graves' hyperthyroidism. The chain's CDR3 is CAWSYEVDNYGYTF. In nucleotides, the CDR3 is TGTGCCTGGAGCTACGAAGTTGATAACTATGGCTACACCTTC.